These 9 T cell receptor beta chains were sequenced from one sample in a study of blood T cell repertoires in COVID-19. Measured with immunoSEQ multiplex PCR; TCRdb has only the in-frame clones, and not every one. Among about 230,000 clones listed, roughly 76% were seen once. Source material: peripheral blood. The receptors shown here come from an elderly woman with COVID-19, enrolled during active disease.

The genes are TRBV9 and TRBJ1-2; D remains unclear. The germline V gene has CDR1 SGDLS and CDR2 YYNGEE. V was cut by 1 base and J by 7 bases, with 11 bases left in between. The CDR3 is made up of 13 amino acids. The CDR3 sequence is CASSVLGRGGYTF. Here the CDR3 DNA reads TGTGCCAGCAGCGTATTAGGGCGGGGTGGCTACACCTTC.

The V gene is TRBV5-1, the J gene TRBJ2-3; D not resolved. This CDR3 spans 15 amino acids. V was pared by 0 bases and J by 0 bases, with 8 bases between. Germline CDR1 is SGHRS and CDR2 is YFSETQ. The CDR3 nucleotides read TGCGCCAGCAGCTTGGAATTCTTGAGCACAGATACGCAGTATTTT. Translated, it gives CASSLEFLSTDTQYF.

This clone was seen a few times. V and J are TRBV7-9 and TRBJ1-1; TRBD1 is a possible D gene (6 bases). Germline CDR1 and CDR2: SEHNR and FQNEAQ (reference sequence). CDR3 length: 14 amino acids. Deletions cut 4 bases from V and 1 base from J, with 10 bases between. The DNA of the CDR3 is TGTGCCAGCAGCTCTACAGGGAGGAACACTGAAGCTTTCTTT. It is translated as CASSSTGRNTEAFF.

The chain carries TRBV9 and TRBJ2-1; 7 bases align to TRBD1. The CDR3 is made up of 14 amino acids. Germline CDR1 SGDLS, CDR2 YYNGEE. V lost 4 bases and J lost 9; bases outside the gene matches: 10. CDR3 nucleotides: TGTGCCAGCAGCCTCGACAGGGTTGGGGGTGAGCAGTTCTTC. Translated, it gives CASSLDRVGGEQFF.

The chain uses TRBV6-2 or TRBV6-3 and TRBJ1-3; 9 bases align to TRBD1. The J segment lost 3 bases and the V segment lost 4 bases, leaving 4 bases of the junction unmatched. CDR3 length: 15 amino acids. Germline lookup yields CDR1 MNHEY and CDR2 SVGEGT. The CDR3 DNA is TGTGCCAGCAGTTTACCGACAGGGGGTGGAAACACCATATATTTT. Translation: CASSLPTGGGNTIYF.

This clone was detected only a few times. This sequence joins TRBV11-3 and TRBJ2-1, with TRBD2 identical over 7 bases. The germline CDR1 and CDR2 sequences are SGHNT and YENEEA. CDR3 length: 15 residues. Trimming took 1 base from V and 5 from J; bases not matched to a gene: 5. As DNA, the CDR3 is TGTGCCAGCAGCTTAGGGGGGAGGGCTAACAATGAGCAGTTCTTC. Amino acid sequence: CASSLGGRANNEQFF.

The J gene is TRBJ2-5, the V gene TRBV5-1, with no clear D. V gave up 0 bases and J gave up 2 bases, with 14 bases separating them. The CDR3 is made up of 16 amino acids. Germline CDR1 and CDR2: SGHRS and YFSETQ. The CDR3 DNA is TGCGCCAGCAGCTTGGAACCTACGATCATTCAAGAGACCCAGTACTTC. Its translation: CASSLEPTIIQETQYF.

The DNA of the CDR3 is TGTGCCAGCGTTTACAGGGAGAGCGGTTCACCCCTCCACTTT. Residues: CASVYRESGSPLHF. V and J are TRBV2 and TRBJ1-6, with D possibly being TRBD1 (6 bases). The V and J ends lost 8 bases and 9 bases respectively, with 17 bases between them. The CDR3 totals 14 residues. Germline V gene sequence: CDR1 SNHLY, CDR2 FYNNEI.

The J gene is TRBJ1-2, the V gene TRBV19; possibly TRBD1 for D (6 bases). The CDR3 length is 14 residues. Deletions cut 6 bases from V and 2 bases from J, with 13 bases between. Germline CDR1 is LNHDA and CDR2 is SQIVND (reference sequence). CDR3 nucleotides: TGTGCCAGTAGGCGAGGGGGTGGAAACTATGGCTACACCTTC. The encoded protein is CASRRGGGNYGYTF.